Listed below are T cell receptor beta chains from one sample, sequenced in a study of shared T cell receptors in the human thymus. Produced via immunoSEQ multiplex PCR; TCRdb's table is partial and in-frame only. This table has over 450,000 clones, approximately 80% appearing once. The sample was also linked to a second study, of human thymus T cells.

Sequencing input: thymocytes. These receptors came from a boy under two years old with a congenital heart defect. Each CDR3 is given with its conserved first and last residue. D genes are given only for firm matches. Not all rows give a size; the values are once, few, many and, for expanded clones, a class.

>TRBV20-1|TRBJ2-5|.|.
TGCAGTGGGCCGGGGTTGGGGACCCAGTACTTC
CSGPGLGTQYF
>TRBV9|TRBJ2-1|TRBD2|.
TGTGCCAGCAGCGTAGCTGGGACTAGCGGCTTCAATGAGCAGTTCTTC
CASSVAGTSGFNEQFF
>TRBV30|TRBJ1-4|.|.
TGTGCCTGGAGTTTGGACCGACTAAATGAAAAACTGTTTTTT
CAWSLDRLNEKLFF
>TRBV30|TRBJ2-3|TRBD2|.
TGTGCCTGGAGGCCCAGCGGGAGTAACACAGATACGCAGTATTTT
CAWRPSGSNTDTQYF
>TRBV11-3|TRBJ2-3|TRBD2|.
TGTGCCAGCAGCTTAAGGGGGACTAGCGGTAGCACAGATACGCAGTATTTT
CASSLRGTSGSTDTQYF
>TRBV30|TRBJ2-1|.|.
TGTGCCTGGAGTGGAGACTGGCGCCCTAGGAGCTCCTACAATGAGCAGTTCTTC
CAWSGDWRPRSSYNEQFF
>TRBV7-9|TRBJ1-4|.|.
TGTGCCAGCAGCTTAACGGGGGGGGTTTATGAAAAACTGTTTTTT
CASSLTGGVYEKLFF
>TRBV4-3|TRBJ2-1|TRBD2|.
TGCGCCAGCAGCCCCCTAACTAGCGGGGCTTACAATGAGCAGTTCTTC
CASSPLTSGAYNEQFF
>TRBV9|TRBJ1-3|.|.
TGTGCCAGCAGCCCCAGGTCCAGCTCTGGAAACACCATATATTTT
CASSPRSSSGNTIYF
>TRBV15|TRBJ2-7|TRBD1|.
TGTGCCACCAGCAGGGACTCCCGGGACAGGGTATCCTACGAGCAGTACTTC
CATSRDSRDRVSYEQYF
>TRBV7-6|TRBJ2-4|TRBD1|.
TGTGCCAGCAGCGCCGGGACAGGGGGTTGGGGCAACATTCAGTACTTC
CASSAGTGGWGNIQYF
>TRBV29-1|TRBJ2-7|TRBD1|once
TGCAGCGTTGAAGTCCGGACAGGGGCCTCCTACGAGCAGTACTTC
CSVEVRTGASYEQYF
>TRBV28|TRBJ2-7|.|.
TGTGCCAGCACCGCACAGGGCTCCTACGAGCAGTACTTC
CASTAQGSYEQYF
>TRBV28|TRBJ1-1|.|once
TGTGCCAGCAGTTTTGTGGGCGGAGGACCTGAAGCTTTCTTT
CASSFVGGGPEAFF
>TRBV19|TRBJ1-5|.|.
TGTGCCAGTAGTACAGGGACAAGCAATCAGCCCCAGCATTTT
CASSTGTSNQPQHF
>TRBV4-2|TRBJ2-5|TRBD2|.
TGTGCCAGCAGCCAGGCACTAGCGGGAGGGGGAGAGACCCAGTACTTC
CASSQALAGGGETQYF
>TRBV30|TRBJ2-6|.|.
TGTGCCTGGAGTGTACGCAGGGGACTAGACAGGGTCGGGGCCAACGTCCTGACTTTC
CAWSVRRGLDRVGANVLTF
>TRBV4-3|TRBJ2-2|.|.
TGCGCCAGCAGCCACTCAGCCGGGGAGCTGTTTTTT
CASSHSAGELFF
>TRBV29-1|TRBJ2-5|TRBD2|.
TGCAGCGTTCGTAGCGGGAGTGCCCAAGAGACCCAGTACTTC
CSVRSGSAQETQYF
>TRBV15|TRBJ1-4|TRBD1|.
TGTGCCACCAGCAGAGACGCCGGGACAGGGGATGCAACTAATGAAAAACTGTTTTTT
CATSRDAGTGDATNEKLFF
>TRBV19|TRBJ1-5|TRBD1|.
TGTGCCAGTAGTCCAGGACAGGATAGACACAATCAGCCCCAGCATTTT
CASSPGQDRHNQPQHF
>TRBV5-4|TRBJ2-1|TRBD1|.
TGTGCCAGCAGCTTGGAGAATGACGAGGACAGGGGGCTCAGCGATGAGCAGTTCTTC
CASSLENDEDRGLSDEQFF
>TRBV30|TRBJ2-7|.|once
TGTGCCTGGAGTGGAATGAGACTAGTCCACTACGAGCAGTACTTC
CAWSGMRLVHYEQYF
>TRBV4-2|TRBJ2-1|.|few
TGTGCCAGCAGCCAAGAGCGCTCCATGAAATACAATGAGCAGTTCTTC
CASSQERSMKYNEQFF
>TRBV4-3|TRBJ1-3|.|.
TGCGCCAGCAGCCACTCAACCTTAAATAGTAATGGAAACACCATATATTTT
CASSHSTLNSNGNTIYF
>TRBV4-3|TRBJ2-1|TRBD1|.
TGCGCCAGCAGCCAAGATTCTAACAGGGGGCGAGCCAATGAGCAGTTCTTC
CASSQDSNRGRANEQFF
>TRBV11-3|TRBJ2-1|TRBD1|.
TGTGCCAGCAGCCCTAAATTTACCGACAGGGTGAATGAGCAGTTCTTC
CASSPKFTDRVNEQFF
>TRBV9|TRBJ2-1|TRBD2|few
TGTGCCAGCAGCGCTAGCGGGAGAGACGGCAATGAGCAGTTCTTC
CASSASGRDGNEQFF
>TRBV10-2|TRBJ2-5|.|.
TGCGCCAGCAGTGAGTCGGCAGGGGGGCAAGAGACCCAGTACTTC
CASSESAGGQETQYF
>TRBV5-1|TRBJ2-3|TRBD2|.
TGCGCCAGCAGCTCGCCGAGACTAGCGGGAGCCGTTAGTAATACGCAGTATTTT
CASSSPRLAGAVSNTQYF
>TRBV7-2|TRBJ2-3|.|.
TGTGCCAGCAGCATGAGGGGGGATACGCAGTATTTT
CASSMRGDTQYF
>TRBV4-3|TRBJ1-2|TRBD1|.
TGCGCCAGCAGCCAAGATAACCGGGACAGGGGGCGCGGCTACACCTTC
CASSQDNRDRGRGYTF
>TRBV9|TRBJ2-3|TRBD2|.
TGTGCCAGCAGCGTAGTGGGGCTAGCGGGAGAATTGGGCACAGATACGCAGTATTTT
CASSVVGLAGELGTDTQYF
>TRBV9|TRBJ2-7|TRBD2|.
TGTGCCAGCAGCGTAGAGCGGGCCGGGAGGCAACACGAGCAGTACTTC
CASSVERAGRQHEQYF
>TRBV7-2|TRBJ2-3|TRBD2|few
TGTGCCAGCAGCTTAGGAGGGACTAGCGGGAACGTTGGGACAGATACGCAGTATTTT
CASSLGGTSGNVGTDTQYF
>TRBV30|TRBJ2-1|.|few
TGTGCCTTGAACCGGGGAGAGTGGTACAATGAGCAGTTCTTC
CALNRGEWYNEQFF
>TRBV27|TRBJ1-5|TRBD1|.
TGTGCCAGCAGTTTAGCAGGGGGCGGGCAGCCCCAGCATTTT
CASSLAGGGQPQHF
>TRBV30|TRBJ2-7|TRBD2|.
TGTGCCTCGGGGGCTAGCGGGTTTAAGAACGAGCAGTACTTC
CASGASGFKNEQYF
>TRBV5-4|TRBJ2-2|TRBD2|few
TGTGCCAGCAGCTCCCCCGGAGCGGGAGTAGAGACCGGGGAGCTGTTTTTT
CASSSPGAGVETGELFF
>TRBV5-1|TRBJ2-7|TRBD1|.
TGCGCCAGCAGCCTAACCGACAGGGGCTCCTACGAGCAGTACTTC
CASSLTDRGSYEQYF
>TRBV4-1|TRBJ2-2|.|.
TGCGCCAGCAGCCAAGATACAGGCCCGCGAGGCACCGGGGAGCTGTTTTTT
CASSQDTGPRGTGELFF
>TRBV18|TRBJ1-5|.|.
TGTGCCAGCTCATACAGGGATAGCAATCAGCCCCAGCATTTT
CASSYRDSNQPQHF
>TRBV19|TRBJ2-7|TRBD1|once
TGTGCCAGTAGTATTACAAGAGTAAGGGGGACAGGGATGCACGAGCAGTACTTC
CASSITRVRGTGMHEQYF
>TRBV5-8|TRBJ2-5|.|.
TGTGCCAGCAGCTTGATGCTAGGTGATAAGAGCGGCCAGTACTTC
CASSLMLGDKSGQYF
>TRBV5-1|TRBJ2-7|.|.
TGCGCCAGCAGCTTGTCAGGGAAACGCTACGAGCAGTACTTC
CASSLSGKRYEQYF
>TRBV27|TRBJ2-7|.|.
TGTGCCAGCAGGGGTGGGGGCCACGAGCAGTACTTC
CASRGGGHEQYF